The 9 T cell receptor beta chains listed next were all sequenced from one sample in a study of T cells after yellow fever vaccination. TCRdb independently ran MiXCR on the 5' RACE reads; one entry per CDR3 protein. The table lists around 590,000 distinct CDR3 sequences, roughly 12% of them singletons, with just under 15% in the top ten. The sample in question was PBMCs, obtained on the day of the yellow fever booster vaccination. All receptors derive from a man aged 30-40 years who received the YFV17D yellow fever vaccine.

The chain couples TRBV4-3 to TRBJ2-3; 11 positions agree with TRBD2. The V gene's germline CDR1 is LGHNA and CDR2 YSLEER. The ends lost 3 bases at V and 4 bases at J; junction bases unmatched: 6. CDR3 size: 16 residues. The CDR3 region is CASSHSSGRDADTQYF. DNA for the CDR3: TGCGCCAGCAGCCACAGTAGCGGGAGGGATGCAGATACGCAGTATTTT.

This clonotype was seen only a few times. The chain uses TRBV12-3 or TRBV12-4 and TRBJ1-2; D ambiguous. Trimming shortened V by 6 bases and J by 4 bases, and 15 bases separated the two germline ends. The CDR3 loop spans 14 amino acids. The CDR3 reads CASSPPPGIYGYTF. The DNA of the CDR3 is TGTGCCAGCAGCCCCCCACCGGGGATCTATGGCTACACCTTC.

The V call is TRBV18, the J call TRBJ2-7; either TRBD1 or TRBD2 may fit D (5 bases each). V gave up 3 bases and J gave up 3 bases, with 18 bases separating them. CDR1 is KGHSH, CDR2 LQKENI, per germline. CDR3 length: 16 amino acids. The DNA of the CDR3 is TGTGCCAGCTCACCCCAAGGGGCCGGGACCCACTACGAGCAGTACTTC. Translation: CASSPQGAGTHYEQYF.

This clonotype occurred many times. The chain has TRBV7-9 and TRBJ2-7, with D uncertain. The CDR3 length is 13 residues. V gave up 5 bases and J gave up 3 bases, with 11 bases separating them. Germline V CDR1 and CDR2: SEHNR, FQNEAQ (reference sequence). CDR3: CASSLRQNYEQYF. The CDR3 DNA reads TGTGCCAGCAGCCTTAGGCAGAACTACGAGCAGTACTTC.

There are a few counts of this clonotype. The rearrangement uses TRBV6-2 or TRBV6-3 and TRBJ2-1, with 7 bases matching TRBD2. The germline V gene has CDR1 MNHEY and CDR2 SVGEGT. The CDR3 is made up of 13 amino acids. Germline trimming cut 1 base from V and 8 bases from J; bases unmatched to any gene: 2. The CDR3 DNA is TGTGCCAGCAGTTACTGGGCGGGGGATGAGCAGTTCTTC. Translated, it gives CASSYWAGDEQFF.

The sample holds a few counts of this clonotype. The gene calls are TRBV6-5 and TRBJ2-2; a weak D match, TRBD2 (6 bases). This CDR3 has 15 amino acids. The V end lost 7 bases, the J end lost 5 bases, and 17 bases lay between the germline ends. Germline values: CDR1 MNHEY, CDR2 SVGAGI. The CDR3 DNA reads TGTGCCAGCACCTCCGGAGGGGCCGGAACCGGGGAGCTGTTTTTT. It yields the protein CASTSGGAGTGELFF.

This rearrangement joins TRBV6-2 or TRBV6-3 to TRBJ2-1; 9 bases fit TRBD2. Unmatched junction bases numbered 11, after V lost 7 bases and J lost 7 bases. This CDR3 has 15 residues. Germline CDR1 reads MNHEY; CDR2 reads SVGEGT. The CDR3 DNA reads TGTGCCAGCACCCACCAGCCTAGCGGGAAAAATGAGCAGTTCTTC. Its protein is CASTHQPSGKNEQFF.

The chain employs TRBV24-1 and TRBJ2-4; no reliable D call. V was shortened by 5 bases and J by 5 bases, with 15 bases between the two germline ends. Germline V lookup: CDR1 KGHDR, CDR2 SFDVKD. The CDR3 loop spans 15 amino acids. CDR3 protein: CATSAGRLAENIQYF. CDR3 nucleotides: TGTGCCACCAGTGCGGGTAGGTTGGCGGAAAACATTCAGTACTTC.

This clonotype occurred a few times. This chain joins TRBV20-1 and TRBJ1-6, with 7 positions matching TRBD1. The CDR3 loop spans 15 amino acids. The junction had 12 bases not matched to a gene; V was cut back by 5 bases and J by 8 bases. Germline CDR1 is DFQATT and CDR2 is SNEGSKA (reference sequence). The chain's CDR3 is CSARPRQGGYSPLHF. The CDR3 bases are TGCAGTGCTCGTCCAAGACAGGGAGGATATTCACCCCTCCACTTT.